Each of the 10 T cell receptor beta chains below was sequenced from the same sample in a study of lymphopenia after photon versus proton radiotherapy. Sequenced by immunoSEQ multiplex PCR; TCRdb stores in-frame clones only, minus some. The sample shows 50,000 to 60,000 clones, 92% of them seen only once. Sequenced material: peripheral blood, taken from a patient treated with photon-based radiotherapy. The receptors stem from a middle-aged woman with cholangiocarcinoma.

CDR3 loop: CSVIVGRGPGANVLTF. CDR3 coding DNA: TGCAGCGTTATCGTAGGAAGGGGTCCCGGGGCCAACGTCCTGACTTTC. The genes are TRBV29-1 and TRBJ2-6; D is perhaps TRBD1 (5 bases). V gave up 5 bases and J gave up 4 bases, with 18 bases separating them. The CDR3 consists of 16 residues. In germline, CDR1 is SQVTM, CDR2 ANQGSEA.

V and J are TRBV9 and TRBJ1-4; possible D gene TRBD1, 5 bases. Trimming removed 5 bases at V and 1 base at J, with 9 bases between. Germline V gene data show CDR1 as SGDLS and CDR2 as YYNGEE. This CDR3 region has 14 residues. CDR3 nucleotides: TGTGCCAGCAGTCAGGGTAGAACTAATGAAAAACTGTTTTTT. Its translation is CASSQGRTNEKLFF.

This clone has just one count. The chain joins TRBV4-1 to TRBJ2-7; unclear D gene. V lost 0 bases and J lost 7, with 10 bases in between. The V gene's germline CDR1 is MGHRA and CDR2 YSYEKL. The CDR3 runs to 13 residues. Here the CDR3 reads CASSQDPDLEQYF. The CDR3 nucleotides read TGCGCCAGCAGCCAAGATCCCGACTTGGAGCAGTACTTC.

This chain joins TRBV2 and TRBJ1-2; the D gene is possibly TRBD1 (5 bases). The CDR3 contains 17 residues. CDR1 and CDR2 from the germline V gene are SNHLY and FYNNEI. V lost 6 bases and J lost 2, with 22 bases in between. In nucleotides, the CDR3 is TGTGCCAGCAGAGACACAGGATCCTTTACTTTCAACTATGGCTACACCTTC. Encoded protein: CASRDTGSFTFNYGYTF.

The chain is built from TRBV6-1 and TRBJ2-6, with D possibly TRBD1 on 5 matching bases. Trimming pared 2 bases from V and 5 bases from J, leaving 10 bases between. The CDR3 covers 15 residues. Germline V lookup: CDR1 MNHNS, CDR2 SASEGT. CDR3 bases: TGTGCCAGCAGTGAAAGGGGCATCCGGGCCAACGTCCTGACTTTC. Protein: CASSERGIRANVLTF.

The gene calls are TRBV7-9 and TRBJ1-1; no firm D call. V shed 6 bases and J shed 6 bases, with 11 bases lying between them. The CDR3 loop spans 12 amino acids. The V gene's germline CDR1 is SEHNR and CDR2 FQNEAQ (reference sequence). The CDR3 coding sequence is TGTGCCAGCAGTCATTCGGGTTCTGAAGCTTTCTTT. This sequence encodes CASSHSGSEAFF.

The V call is TRBV27, the J call TRBJ1-1; 9 bases line up with TRBD1. The V gene end was trimmed by 10 bases and the J gene end by 6 bases; junction bases not matched to a gene: 9. Per the germline V gene, CDR1 is MNHEY and CDR2 is SMNVEV (reference sequence). The CDR3 runs to 13 residues. In nucleotides, the CDR3 is TGTGCCACCTCGGGACAGGGAAACCCTGAAGCTTTCTTT. Amino acids: CATSGQGNPEAFF.

This chain joins TRBV4-1 and TRBJ1-3; D may be TRBD1 (5 bases). There are 15 residues in the CDR3. CDR1 is MGHRA, CDR2 YSYEKL, per germline. V was shortened by 5 bases and J by 0 bases, with 11 bases between the two germline ends. The CDR3 DNA sequence: TGCGCCAGCAGCTACGGGGGGAACTCTGGAAACACCATATATTTT. Its translation is CASSYGGNSGNTIYF.

The chain links TRBV30 to TRBJ1-2, with D hard to call. Trimming pared 8 bases from V and 4 bases from J, leaving 11 bases between. This CDR3 has 11 residues. CDR1 GTSNPN and CDR2 SVGIG come from the germline V gene (reference sequence). CDR3 protein: CAQKSVYGYTF. CDR3 in DNA: TGTGCCCAAAAATCGGTCTATGGCTACACCTTC. Variable domain in full (rest from reference TRBV30 and TRBJ1-2): SQTIHQWPATLVQPVGSPLSLECTVEGTSNPNLYWYRQAAGRGLQLLFYSVGIGQISSEVPQNLSASRPQDRQFILSSKKLLLSDSGFYLCAQKSVYGYTFGSGTRLTVV.

The rearrangement joins TRBV5-1 to TRBJ2-3; no reliable D call. The ends were cut back, 2 bases at V and 6 bases at J, with 4 bases in the middle. CDR3 size: 11 residues. CDR1 and CDR2 from the germline V gene are SGHRS and YFSETQ. This CDR3 is CASSFGDTQYF. The CDR3, as DNA: TGCGCCAGCAGCTTTGGCGATACGCAGTATTTT.